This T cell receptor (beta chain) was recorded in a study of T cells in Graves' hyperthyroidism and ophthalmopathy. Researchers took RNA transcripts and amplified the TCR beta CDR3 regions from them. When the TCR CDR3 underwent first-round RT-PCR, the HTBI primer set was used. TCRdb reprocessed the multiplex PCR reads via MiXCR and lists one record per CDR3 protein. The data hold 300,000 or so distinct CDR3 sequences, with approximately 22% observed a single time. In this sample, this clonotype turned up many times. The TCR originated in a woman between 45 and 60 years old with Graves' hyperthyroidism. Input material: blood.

This CDR3 is CASSQDLRDTQYF. The DNA of the CDR3 is TGTGCCAGCAGCCAAGACCTTAGAGATACGCAGTATTTT. This chain links TRBV3-1 with TRBJ2-3; no clear D gene. The CDR3 has 13 amino acids. The V end lost 0 bases, the J end lost 5 bases, and 6 bases lay between the germline ends. Germline assignment: CDR1 LGHDT and CDR2 YNNKEL (reference sequence).